This record looks at one T cell receptor beta chain sequence and its context. Its antigen is undetermined. This entry belongs to a study of T cells in localized non-small cell lung cancer. Regarding the study as a whole: The appearance of a median about 62 of the top 100 tumor clones was seen in adjacent lung. Of the tissues analyzed, uninvolved adjacent lung showed maximal T cell clonality, greater than tumor.

This CDR3 spans 15 amino acids. Trimming pared 4 bases from V and 0 bases from J, leaving 14 bases between. Germline-derived CDR1 and CDR2 are SGDLS and YYNGEE. This table comes from immunoSEQ multiplex PCR, and its TCRdb copy is limited to in-frame clones, with some not included. The sample has around 90,000 clones, less than 85% seen once. This TCR came from a man between 40 and 69 years old with stage II squamous cell lung carcinoma. V gene TRBV9 combines with J gene TRBJ2-7; tentatively, D is TRBD2 (5 bases). The sample here was PBMCs, taken before any cancer treatment. The CDR3: CASSLGRESSYEQYF. CDR3 bases: TGTGCCAGCAGCCTCGGACGGGAAAGCTCCTACGAGCAGTACTTC.